This T cell receptor (beta chain) came from a study of Ad26.COV2.S vaccination and SARS-CoV-2 variants. For this clone: Mismatch with germline at one junction end may stem from a read error.

The assay was immunoSEQ multiplex PCR, and TCRdb's table has in-frame clones only and misses some. The sample has hundreds of thousands of clones, roughly 90% seen once; the top ten hold 1.5%. Germline CDR1 is SNHLY and CDR2 is FYNNEI. There are 13 residues in the CDR3. Described treatment: roughly 18 received Ad26.COV2.S at low or high dose, single or two shots; several received placebo; per-sample allocation not given. Each sample was drawn 63 days after the first injection (of vaccine or placebo). The sequence was obtained from a person between 18 and 60 years old who received the Ad26.COV2.S COVID-19 vaccine or a placebo. The rearrangement links TRBV2 to TRBJ2-7; D is unclear. The sample was peripheral blood, taken in a trial of Ad26.COV2.S vaccine versus placebo. The CDR3 DNA reads TGTGCCAGCAGGGAAGGCGGATCCTACGAGCAGTACTTC. This sequence encodes CASREGGSYEQYF.